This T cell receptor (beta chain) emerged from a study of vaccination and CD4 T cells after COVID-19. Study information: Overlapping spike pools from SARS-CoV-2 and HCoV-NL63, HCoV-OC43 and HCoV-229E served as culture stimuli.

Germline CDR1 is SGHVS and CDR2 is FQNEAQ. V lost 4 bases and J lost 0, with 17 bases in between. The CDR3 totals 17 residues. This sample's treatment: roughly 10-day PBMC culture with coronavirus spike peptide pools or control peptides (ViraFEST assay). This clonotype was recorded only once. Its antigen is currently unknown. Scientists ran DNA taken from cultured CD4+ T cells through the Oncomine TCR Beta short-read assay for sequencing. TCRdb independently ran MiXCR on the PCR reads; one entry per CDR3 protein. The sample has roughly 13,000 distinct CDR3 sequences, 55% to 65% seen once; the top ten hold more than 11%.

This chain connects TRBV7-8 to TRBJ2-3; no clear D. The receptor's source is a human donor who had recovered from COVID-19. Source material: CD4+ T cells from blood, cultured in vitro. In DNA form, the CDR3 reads TGTGCCAGCAGCTACCGGACGGCAAGCCTTAGCACAGATACGCAGTATTTT. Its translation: CASSYRTASLSTDTQYF.